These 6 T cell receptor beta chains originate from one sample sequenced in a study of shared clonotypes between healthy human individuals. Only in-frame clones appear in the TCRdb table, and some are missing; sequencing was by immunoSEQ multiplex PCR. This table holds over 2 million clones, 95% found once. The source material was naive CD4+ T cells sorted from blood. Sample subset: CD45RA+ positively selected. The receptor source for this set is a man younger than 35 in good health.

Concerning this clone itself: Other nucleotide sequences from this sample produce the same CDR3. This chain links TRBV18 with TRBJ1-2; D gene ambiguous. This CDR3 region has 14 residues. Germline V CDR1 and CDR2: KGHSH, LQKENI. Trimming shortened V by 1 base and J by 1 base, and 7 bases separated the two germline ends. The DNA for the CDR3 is TGTGCCAGCTCACCACTACCCGGTAACTATGGCTACACCTTC. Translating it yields CASSPLPGNYGYTF.

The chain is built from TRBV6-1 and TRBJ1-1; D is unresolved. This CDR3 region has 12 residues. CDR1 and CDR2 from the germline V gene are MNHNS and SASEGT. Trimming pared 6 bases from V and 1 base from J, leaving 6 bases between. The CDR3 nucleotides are TGTGCCAGCAGGTATGGGAACACTGAAGCTTTCTTT. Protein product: CASRYGNTEAFF.

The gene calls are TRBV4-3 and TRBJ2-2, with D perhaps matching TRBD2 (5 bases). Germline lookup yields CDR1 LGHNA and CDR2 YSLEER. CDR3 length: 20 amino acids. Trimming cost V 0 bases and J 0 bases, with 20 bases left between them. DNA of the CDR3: TGCGCCAGCAGCCAAGAGCCTAGCAACTTCGGCGCCCCGAACACCGGGGAGCTGTTTTTT. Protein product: CASSQEPSNFGAPNTGELFF.

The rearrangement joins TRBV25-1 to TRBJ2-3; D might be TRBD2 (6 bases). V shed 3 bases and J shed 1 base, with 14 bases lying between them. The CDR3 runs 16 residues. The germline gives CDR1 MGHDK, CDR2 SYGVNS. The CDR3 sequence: CASSDLGRGGTDTQYF. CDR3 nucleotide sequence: TGTGCCAGCAGTGATCTCGGGCGGGGTGGCACAGATACGCAGTATTTT.

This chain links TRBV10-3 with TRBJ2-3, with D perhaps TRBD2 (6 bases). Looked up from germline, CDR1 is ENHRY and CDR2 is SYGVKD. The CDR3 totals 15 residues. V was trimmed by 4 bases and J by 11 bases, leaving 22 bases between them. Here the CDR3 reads CAISAGIAVASRQYF. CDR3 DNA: TGTGCCATCAGTGCGGGGATAGCGGTCGCTAGCAGGCAGTATTTT.

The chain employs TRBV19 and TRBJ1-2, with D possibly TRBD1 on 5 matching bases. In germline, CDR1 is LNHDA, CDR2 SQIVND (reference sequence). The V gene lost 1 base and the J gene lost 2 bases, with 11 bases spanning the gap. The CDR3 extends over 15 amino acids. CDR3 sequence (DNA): TGTGCCAGTAGTATAGTAAGGGGCGGAAACTATGGCTACACCTTC. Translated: CASSIVRGGNYGYTF.